This is a list of T cell receptor beta chains from one sample in a study of regulatory T cells in long-lasting Graves disease. TCRdb reprocessed the multiplex PCR reads via MiXCR and lists one record per CDR3 protein. The table has about 400,000 distinct CDR3 sequences, less than 25% seen once; the top ten hold 20% to 25%. The source material was peripheral blood mononuclear cells (PBMCs), sampled when the disease was refractory, from a patient treated with antithyroid drugs. All receptors derive from a female donor with Graves disease. Each CDR3 is given with its conserved first and last residue.

j_call	v_call	cdr3_length	cdr3_aa
TRBJ1-2	TRBV24-1	15	CATSDFGTGVDGYTF
TRBJ2-6	TRBV29-1	13	CSVGVPGANVLTF
TRBJ1-1	TRBV5-1	15	CASSLVTGVNTEAFF
TRBJ2-5	TRBV19	14	CASRGQGHQETQYF
TRBJ2-5	TRBV15	13	CATWDGSSETQYF
TRBJ2-1	TRBV7-2	15	CASSLSYGSSHEQFF
TRBJ2-7	TRBV10-2	14	CASSEGDREYEQYF
TRBJ1-1	TRBV4-1	16	CASSQGLGRLNTEAFF
TRBJ2-5	TRBV2	14	CATRLAAEWETQYF
TRBJ1-1	TRBV20-1	15	CSANRDRVWVTEAFF
TRBJ1-1	TRBV6-1	13	CASVDGGRTEAFF
TRBJ1-6	TRBV7-3	19	CASSYRDRGRQGYNSPLHF
TRBJ2-1	TRBV30	14	CAWSVLGGYNEQFF
TRBJ2-2	TRBV30	13	CAWSPTTTGELFF
TRBJ2-1	TRBV5-4	15	CASSPSGTGGNEQFF
TRBJ2-3	TRBV28	14	CASVGNSVADTQYF
TRBJ1-5	TRBV30	14	CAWNGIEPGQPQHF
TRBJ1-6	TRBV4-3	14	CASSQEYRYSPLHF
TRBJ1-5	TRBV7-2	12	CASSHGPQPQHF
TRBJ2-5	TRBV20-1	15	CSARHETSGSETQYF
TRBJ1-1	TRBV5-5	13	CASSLIPIAEAFF
TRBJ1-1	TRBV29-1	14	CSVGAGRGNTEAFF
TRBJ1-6	TRBV20-1	12	CSARQANSPLHF
TRBJ1-1	TRBV27	17	CASSSGGGGFRYTEAFF
TRBJ1-5	TRBV7-6	16	CASSTRKMWGNQPQHF
TRBJ1-1	TRBV19	14	CASSAAGKRTEAFF
TRBJ2-1	TRBV6-2/TRBV6-3	16	CASNSGGLAPYNEQFF
TRBJ1-4	TRBV30	12	CALNVYGEKLFF
TRBJ1-4	TRBV28	16	CASSSSSDATNEKLFF
TRBJ2-7	TRBV30	14	CAWSVQKPRYEQYF
TRBJ2-3	TRBV7-2	15	CASSLTSGRLDTQYF
TRBJ1-6	TRBV10-3	14	CATGEGSYNSPLHF
TRBJ1-1	TRBV7-9	14	CASSPLGGNTEAFF
TRBJ2-7	TRBV10-2	13	CASSESASYEQYF
TRBJ1-3	TRBV30	14	CAWSQGSSGNTIYF
TRBJ2-4	TRBV29-1	14	CSVALGTGINIQYF
TRBJ2-7	TRBV5-1	17	CASSPGRGTGGFYEQYF